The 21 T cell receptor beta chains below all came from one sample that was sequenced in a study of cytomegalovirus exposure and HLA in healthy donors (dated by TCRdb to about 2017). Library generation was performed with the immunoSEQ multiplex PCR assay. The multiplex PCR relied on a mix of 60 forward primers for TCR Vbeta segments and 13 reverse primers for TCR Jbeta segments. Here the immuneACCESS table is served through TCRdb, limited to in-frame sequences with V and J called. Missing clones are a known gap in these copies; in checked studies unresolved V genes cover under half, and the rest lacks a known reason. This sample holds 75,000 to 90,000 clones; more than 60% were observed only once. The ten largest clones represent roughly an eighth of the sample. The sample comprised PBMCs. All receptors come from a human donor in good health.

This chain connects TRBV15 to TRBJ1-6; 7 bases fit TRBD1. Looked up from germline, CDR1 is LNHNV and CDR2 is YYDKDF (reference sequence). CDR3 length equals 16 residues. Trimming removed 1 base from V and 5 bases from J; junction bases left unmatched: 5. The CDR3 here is CATSRGEGQDNSPLHF. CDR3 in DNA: TGTGCCACCAGCAGAGGGGAAGGACAGGATAATTCACCCCTCCACTTT.

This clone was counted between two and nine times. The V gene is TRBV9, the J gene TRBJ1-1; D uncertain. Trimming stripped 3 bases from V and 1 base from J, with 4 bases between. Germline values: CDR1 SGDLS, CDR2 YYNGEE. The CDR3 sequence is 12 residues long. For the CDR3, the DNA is TGTGCCAGCAGCGCAGGGAACACTGAAGCTTTCTTT. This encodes CASSAGNTEAFF.

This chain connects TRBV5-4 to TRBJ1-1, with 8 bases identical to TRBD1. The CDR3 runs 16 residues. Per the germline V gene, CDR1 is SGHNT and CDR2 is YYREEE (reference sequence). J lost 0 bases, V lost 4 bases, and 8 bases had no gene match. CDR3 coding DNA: TGTGCCAGCAGCAAGGGGGACAGGCCCATGAACACTGAAGCTTTCTTT. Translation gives CASSKGDRPMNTEAFF.

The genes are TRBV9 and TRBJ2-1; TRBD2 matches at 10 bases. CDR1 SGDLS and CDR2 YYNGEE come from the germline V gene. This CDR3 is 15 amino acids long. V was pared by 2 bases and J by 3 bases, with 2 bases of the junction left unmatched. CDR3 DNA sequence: TGTGCCAGCAGCGTTCTAGCGGGGGACTACAATGAGCAGTTCTTC. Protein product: CASSVLAGDYNEQFF.

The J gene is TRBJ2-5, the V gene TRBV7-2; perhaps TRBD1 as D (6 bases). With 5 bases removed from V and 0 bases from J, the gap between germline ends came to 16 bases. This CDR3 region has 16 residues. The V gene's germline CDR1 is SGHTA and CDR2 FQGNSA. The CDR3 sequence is CASSLPPDSYQETQYF. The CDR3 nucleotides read TGTGCCAGCAGCCTTCCCCCGGACAGCTACCAAGAGACCCAGTACTTC.

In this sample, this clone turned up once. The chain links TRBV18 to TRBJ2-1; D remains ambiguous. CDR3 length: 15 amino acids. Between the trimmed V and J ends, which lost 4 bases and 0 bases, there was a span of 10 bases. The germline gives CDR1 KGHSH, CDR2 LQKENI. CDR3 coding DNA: TGTGCCAGCTCACGGCAGGCCAGCTCCTACAATGAGCAGTTCTTC. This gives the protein CASSRQASSYNEQFF.

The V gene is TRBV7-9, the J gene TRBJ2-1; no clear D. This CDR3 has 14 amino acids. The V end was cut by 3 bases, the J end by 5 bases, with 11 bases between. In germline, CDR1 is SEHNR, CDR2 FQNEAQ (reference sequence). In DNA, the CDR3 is TGTGCCAGCAGCTTCCTGGTGGCGGACAATGAGCAGTTCTTC. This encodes CASSFLVADNEQFF. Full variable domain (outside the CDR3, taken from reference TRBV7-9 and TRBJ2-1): DTGVSQNPRHKITKRGQNVTFRCDPISEHNRLYWYRQTLGQGPEFLTYFQNEAQLEKSRLLSDRFSAERPKGSFSTLEIQRTEQGDSAMYLCASSFLVADNEQFFGPGTRLTVL.

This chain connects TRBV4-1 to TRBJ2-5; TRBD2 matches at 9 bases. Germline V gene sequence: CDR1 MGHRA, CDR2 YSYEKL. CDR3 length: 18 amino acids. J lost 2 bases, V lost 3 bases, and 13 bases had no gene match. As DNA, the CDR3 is TGCGCCAGCAGCCATCCGGGACTAGCCCTATCCCCTCAAGAGACCCAGTACTTC. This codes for CASSHPGLALSPQETQYF.

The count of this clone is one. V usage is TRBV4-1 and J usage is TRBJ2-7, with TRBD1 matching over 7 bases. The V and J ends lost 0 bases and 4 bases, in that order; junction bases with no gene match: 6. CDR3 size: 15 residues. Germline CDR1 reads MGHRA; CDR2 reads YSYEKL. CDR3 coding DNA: TGCGCCAGCAGCCAAGAGTTGGACAGGAGGTACGAGCAGTACTTC. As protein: CASSQELDRRYEQYF.

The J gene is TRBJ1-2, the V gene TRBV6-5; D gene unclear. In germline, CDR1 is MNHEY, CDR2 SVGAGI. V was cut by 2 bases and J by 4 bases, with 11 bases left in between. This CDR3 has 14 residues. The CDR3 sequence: CASSYRQATYGYTF. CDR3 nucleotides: TGTGCCAGCAGTTACAGGCAGGCCACCTATGGCTACACCTTC.

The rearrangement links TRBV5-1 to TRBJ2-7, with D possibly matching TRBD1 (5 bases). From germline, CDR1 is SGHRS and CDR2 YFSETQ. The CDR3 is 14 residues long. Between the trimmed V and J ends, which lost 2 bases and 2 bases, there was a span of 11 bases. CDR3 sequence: CASSFDRNTYEQYF. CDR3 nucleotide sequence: TGCGCCAGCAGCTTTGACAGAAATACCTACGAGCAGTACTTC.

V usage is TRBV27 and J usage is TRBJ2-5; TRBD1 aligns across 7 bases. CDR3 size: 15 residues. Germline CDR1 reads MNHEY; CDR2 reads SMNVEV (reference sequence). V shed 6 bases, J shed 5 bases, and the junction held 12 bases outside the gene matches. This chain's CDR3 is CASRPMRGRKETQYF. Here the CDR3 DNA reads TGTGCCAGCAGGCCCATGAGGGGGCGGAAGGAGACCCAGTACTTC.

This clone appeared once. CDR3 coding DNA: TGCGCCAGCAGCCTTGGACAGGGCGGGGATACGCAGTATTTT. Amino acid sequence: CASSLGQGGDTQYF. The V and J genes are TRBV4-1 and TRBJ2-3; 8 positions match TRBD1. The CDR3 is 14 residues long. Germline V lookup: CDR1 MGHRA, CDR2 YSYEKL. V dropped 4 bases and J dropped 6; count of bases not matched to a gene: 6.

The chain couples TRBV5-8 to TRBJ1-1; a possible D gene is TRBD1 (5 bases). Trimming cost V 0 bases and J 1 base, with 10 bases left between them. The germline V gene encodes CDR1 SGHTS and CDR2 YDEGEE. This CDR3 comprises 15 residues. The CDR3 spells CASSLVAGRNTEAFF. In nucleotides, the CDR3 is TGTGCCAGCAGCTTGGTTGCGGGGCGGAACACTGAAGCTTTCTTT.

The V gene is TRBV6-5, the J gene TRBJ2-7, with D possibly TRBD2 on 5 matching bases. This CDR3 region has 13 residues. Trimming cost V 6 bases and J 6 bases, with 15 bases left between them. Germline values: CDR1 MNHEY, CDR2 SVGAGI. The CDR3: CASSPGLSLEQYF. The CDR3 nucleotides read TGTGCCAGCAGCCCCGGACTCTCCCTCGAGCAGTACTTC.

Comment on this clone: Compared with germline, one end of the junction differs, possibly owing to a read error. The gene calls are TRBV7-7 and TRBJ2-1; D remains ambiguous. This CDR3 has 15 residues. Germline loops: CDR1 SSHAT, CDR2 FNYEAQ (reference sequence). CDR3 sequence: CASSLGGASYNEQFF. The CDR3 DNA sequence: TGTGCTAGCAGCTTAGGCGGTGCTTCCTACAATGAGCAGTTCTTC.

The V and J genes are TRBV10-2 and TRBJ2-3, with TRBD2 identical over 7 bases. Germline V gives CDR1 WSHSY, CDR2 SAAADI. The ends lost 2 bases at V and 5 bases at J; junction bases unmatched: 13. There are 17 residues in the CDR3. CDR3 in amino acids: CASSEPSRAGVGDTQYF. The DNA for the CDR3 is TGCGCCAGCAGTGAGCCCTCCCGCGCGGGGGTGGGAGATACGCAGTATTTT.

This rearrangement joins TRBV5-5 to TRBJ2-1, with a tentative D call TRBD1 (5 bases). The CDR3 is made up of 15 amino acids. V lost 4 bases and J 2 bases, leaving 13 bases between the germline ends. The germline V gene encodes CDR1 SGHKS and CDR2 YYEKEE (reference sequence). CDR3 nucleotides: TGTGCCAGCAGCATGGGGCGGAGCCCCTACAATGAGCAGTTCTTC. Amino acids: CASSMGRSPYNEQFF.

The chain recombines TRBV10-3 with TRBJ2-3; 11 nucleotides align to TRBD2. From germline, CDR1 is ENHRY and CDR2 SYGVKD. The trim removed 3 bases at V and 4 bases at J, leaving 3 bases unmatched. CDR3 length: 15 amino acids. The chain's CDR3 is CAISDLAGGSDTQYF. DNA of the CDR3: TGTGCCATCAGTGATCTAGCGGGGGGCTCAGATACGCAGTATTTT.

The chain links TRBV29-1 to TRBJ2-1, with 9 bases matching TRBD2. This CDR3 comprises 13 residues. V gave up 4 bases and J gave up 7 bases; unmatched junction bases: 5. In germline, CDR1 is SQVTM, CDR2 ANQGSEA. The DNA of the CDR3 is TGCAGCGTTGGTGCGGGGGGGCTGAATGAGCAGTTCTTC. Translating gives CSVGAGGLNEQFF.

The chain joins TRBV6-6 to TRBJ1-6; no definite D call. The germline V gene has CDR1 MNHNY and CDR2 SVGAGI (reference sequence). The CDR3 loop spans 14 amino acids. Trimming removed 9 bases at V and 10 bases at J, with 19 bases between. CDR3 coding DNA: TGTGCCAGTTCCCGCGCCGAGGGAAGATCACCCCTCCACTTT. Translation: CASSRAEGRSPLHF.